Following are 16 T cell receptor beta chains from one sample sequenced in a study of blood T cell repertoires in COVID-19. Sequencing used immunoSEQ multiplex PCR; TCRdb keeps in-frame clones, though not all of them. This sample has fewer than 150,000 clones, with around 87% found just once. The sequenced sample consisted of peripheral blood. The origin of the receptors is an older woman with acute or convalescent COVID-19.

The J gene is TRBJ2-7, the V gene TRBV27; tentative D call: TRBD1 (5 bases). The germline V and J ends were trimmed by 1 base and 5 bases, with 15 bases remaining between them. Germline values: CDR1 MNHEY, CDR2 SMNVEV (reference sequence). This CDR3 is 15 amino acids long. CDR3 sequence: CASSLYGRAVDEQYF. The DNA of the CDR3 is TGTGCCAGCAGTTTATACGGCAGGGCGGTGGACGAGCAGTACTTC.

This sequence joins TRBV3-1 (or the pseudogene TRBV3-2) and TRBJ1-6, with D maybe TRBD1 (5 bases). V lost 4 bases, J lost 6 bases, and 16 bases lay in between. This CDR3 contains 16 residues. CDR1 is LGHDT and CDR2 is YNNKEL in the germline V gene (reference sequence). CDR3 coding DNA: TGTGCCAGCAGCCTGGGGTACGGGGGGGGTAATTCACCCCTCCACTTT. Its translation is CASSLGYGGGNSPLHF.

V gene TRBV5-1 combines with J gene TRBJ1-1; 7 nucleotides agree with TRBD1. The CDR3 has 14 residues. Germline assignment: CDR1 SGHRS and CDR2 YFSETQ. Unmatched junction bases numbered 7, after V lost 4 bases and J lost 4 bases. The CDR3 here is CASSLQTGTTEAFF. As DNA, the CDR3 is TGCGCCAGCAGCCTACAGACAGGGACCACTGAAGCTTTCTTT.

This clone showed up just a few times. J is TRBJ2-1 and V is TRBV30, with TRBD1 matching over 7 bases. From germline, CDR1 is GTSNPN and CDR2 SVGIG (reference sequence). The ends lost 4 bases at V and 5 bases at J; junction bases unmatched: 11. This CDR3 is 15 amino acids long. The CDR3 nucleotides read TGTGCCTGGAAGGGTTCGGGCAGGGGGAACAATGAGCAGTTCTTC. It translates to CAWKGSGRGNNEQFF.

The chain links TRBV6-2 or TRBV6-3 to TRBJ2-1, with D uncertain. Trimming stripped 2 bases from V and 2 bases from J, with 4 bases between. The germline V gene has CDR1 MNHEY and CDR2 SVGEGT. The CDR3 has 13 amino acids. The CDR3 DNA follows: TGTGCCAGCAGTTACCAGGCCTACAATGAGCAGTTCTTC. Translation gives CASSYQAYNEQFF.

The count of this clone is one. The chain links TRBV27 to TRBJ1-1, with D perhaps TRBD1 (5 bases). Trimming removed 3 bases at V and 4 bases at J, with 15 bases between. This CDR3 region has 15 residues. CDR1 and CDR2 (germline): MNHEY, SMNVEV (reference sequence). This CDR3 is CASSLGLARGTEAFF. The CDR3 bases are TGTGCCAGCAGTTTGGGGCTGGCGCGGGGCACTGAAGCTTTCTTT.

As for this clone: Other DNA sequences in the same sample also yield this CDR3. The DNA of the CDR3 is TGCAGTGCCCCAGGGTTGGATGGCTACACCTTC. It encodes CSAPGLDGYTF. The chain employs TRBV20-1 and TRBJ1-2; D may be TRBD1 (5 bases). The germline gives CDR1 DFQATT, CDR2 SNEGSKA (reference sequence). The germline V and J ends were trimmed by 6 bases and 6 bases, with 11 bases remaining between them. The CDR3 loop spans 11 amino acids.

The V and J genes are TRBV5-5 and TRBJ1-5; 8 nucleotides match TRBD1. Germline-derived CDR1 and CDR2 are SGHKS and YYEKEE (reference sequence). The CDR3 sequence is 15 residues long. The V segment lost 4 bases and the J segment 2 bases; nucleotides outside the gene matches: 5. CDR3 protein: CASSEWGQGNQPQHF. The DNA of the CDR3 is TGTGCCAGCAGCGAATGGGGACAGGGCAATCAGCCCCAGCATTTT.

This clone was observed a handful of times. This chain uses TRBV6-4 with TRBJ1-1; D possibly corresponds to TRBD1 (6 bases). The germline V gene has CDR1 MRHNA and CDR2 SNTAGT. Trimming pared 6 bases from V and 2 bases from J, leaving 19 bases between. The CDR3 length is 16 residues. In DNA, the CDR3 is TGTGCCAGCAGAGTTACAGGGTTCCCCCTAAACACTGAAGCTTTCTTT. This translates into CASRVTGFPLNTEAFF.

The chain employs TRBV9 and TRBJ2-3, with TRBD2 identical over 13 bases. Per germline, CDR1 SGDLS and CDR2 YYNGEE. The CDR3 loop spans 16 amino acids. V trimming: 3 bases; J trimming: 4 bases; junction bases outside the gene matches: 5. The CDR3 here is CASSALLAGGSDTQYF. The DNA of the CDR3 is TGTGCCAGCAGCGCCCTACTAGCGGGAGGGTCAGATACGCAGTATTTT.

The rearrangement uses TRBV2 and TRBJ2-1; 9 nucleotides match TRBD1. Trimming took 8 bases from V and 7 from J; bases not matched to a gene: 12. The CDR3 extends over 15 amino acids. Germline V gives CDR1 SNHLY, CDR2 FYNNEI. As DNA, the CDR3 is TGTGCCAGCTCTTCTTCCGGGACAGGGCCTAATGAGCAGTTCTTC. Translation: CASSSSGTGPNEQFF.

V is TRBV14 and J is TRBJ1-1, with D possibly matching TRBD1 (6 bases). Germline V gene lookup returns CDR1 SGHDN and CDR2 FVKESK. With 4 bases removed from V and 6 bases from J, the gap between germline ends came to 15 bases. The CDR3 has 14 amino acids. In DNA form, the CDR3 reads TGTGCCAGCAGCCCAATTACAGGGTCCGCTGAAGCTTTCTTT. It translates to CASSPITGSAEAFF.

CDR3 protein: CATSDSTPGGTTTEAFF. In DNA, the CDR3 is TGTGCCACCAGTGATTCCACTCCAGGGGGCACGACCACTGAAGCTTTCTTT. The chain links TRBV24-1 to TRBJ1-1, with 8 bases lining up with TRBD1. This CDR3 spans 17 amino acids. V was pared by 2 bases and J by 4 bases, with 11 bases of the junction left unmatched. Germline V gene sequence: CDR1 KGHDR, CDR2 SFDVKD.

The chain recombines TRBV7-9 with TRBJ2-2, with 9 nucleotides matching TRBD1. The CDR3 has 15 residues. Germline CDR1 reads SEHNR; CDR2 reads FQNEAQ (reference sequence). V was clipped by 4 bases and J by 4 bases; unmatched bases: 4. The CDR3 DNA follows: TGTGCCAGCAGCTCCGGGACAGGGATCACCGGGGAGCTGTTTTTT. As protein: CASSSGTGITGELFF.

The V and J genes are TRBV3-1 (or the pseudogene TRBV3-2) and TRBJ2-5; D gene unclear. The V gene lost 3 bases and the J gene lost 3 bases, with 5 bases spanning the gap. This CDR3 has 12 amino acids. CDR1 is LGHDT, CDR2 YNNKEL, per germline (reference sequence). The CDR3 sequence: CASSHSEETQYF. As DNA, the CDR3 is TGTGCCAGCAGCCACTCTGAAGAGACCCAGTACTTC.

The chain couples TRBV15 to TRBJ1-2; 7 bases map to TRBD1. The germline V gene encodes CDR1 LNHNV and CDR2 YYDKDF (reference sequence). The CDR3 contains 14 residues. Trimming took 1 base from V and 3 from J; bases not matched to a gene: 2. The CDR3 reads CATSRVGQDYGYTF. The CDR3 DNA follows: TGTGCCACCAGCAGAGTTGGACAGGACTATGGCTACACCTTC.